A single T cell receptor beta chain is shown here with its context. Its specificity is unknown. This specimen belongs to a study of T cell clonotyping in hematopoietic cell transplantation. Time point specified: recipient sample about 28 days before transplant, after cytoreduction. The CDR3 loop spans 16 amino acids. V shed 0 bases and J shed 3 bases, with 13 bases lying between them. CDR1 is SGHRS and CDR2 is YFSETQ in the germline V gene. Assay: immunoSEQ multiplex PCR; the TCRdb copy retains only in-frame clones and omits some. The data show tens of thousands of clones, with around 84% seen just once and approximately 2.8% held by the top ten. Study-wide points: Few recipient clonotypes overlapped donors; over 97% were de novo at given depth. Broader posttransplant TCR repertoire diversity was predicted by graft donor and pretransplant recipient Inverse Simpson Index values. Pathologically expanded recipient clonotypes increased progressively from day 30 to day 180 as diversity fell.

The sample was peripheral blood mononuclear cells, taken before stem cell transplant. This receptor was taken from a man between 60 and 70 years old with acute myeloid leukemia. Some clones in this sample may be carry-over from other donors' samples. J is TRBJ2-1 and V is TRBV5-1, with D maybe TRBD2 (6 bases). CDR3 protein: CASSLDGGTYYNEQFF. CDR3 DNA sequence: TGCGCCAGCAGCTTGGATGGGGGGACTTACTACAATGAGCAGTTCTTC.